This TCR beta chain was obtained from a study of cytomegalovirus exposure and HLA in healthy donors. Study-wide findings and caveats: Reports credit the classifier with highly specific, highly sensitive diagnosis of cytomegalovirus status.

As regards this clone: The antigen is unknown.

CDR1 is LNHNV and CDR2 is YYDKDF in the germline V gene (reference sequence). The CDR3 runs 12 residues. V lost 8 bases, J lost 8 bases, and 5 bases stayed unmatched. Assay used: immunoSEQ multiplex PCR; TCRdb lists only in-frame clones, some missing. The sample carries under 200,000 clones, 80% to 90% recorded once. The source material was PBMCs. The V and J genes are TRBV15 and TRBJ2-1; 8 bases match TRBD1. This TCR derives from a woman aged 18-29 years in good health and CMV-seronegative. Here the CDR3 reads CATQGTGDEQFF. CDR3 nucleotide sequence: TGTGCCACCCAAGGGACAGGCGATGAGCAGTTCTTC.